This entry lists 26 T cell receptor beta chains sequenced from one sample in a study of PD-1 blockade in classical Hodgkin lymphoma. Relapse was seen in all patients after autologous stem cell transplantation, and brentuximab vedotin exposure was variable. Assay used: immunoSEQ multiplex PCR; TCRdb lists only in-frame clones, some missing. Of 40,000 to 50,000 clones listed, over 70% are singletons. Sequencing used peripheral blood mononuclear cells (PBMCs), obtained at baseline. The receptors shown here come from a human donor with classical Hodgkin lymphoma.

The chain has TRBV6-5 and TRBJ1-2; D is ambiguous. This CDR3 has 14 amino acids. CDR1 is MNHEY, CDR2 SVGAGI, per germline. Trimming removed 6 bases from V and 2 bases from J, with 13 bases in between. CDR3 in amino acids: CASSFLRGNYGYTF. Written as DNA, the CDR3 is TGTGCCAGCAGCTTTCTTAGAGGGAACTATGGCTACACCTTC.

The CDR3 here is CASSIRLGLPSYEQYF. The CDR3, as DNA: TGTGCCAGTAGTATCCGACTAGGCCTCCCCTCCTACGAGCAGTACTTC. V gene TRBV19 combines with J gene TRBJ2-7, with a weak D call TRBD2 (6 bases). The germline V gene encodes CDR1 LNHDA and CDR2 SQIVND (reference sequence). This CDR3 region has 16 residues. Deletions cut 3 bases from V and 0 bases from J, with 15 bases between.

J is TRBJ2-1 and V is TRBV10-1, with 9 bases lining up with TRBD2. CDR3 size: 14 residues. CDR1 and CDR2 from the germline V gene are WNHNN and SYGVQD (reference sequence). The V gene end was trimmed by 6 bases and the J gene end by 6 bases; junction bases not matched to a gene: 6. CDR3 in DNA: TGCGCCAGCAGGGCTAGCGGGACCAGCAATGAGCAGTTCTTC. Amino acid sequence: CASRASGTSNEQFF.

This chain connects TRBV2 to TRBJ1-2; tentatively, D is TRBD1 (5 bases). With 7 bases removed from V and 3 bases from J, the gap between germline ends came to 18 bases. The CDR3 is 15 amino acids. In germline, CDR1 is SNHLY, CDR2 FYNNEI. The CDR3 here is CASNAGNRKDYGYTF. The CDR3 DNA sequence: TGTGCCAGCAACGCAGGGAATAGAAAGGACTATGGCTACACCTTC.

This chain uses TRBV28 with TRBJ2-5; D uncertain. Germline CDR1 reads MDHEN; CDR2 reads SYDVKM. V was trimmed by 1 base and J by 4 bases, leaving 10 bases between them. There are 14 residues in the CDR3. The DNA of the CDR3 is TGTGCCAGCAGTTTATATTCCCCGGGAGAGACCCAGTACTTC. Protein sequence: CASSLYSPGETQYF.

This chain links TRBV9 with TRBJ1-2; D not certain. The CDR3 extends over 15 amino acids. Trimming took off 5 bases at V and 4 bases at J, with 18 bases between the two ends. CDR1 and CDR2 (germline): SGDLS, YYNGEE. The CDR3 bases are TGTGCCAGCAGTGCCATCCGTACGGAAGTCTATGGCTACACCTTC. Translated: CASSAIRTEVYGYTF. Variable domain in full (rest from reference TRBV9 and TRBJ1-2): DSGVTQTPKHLITATGQRVTLRCSPRSGDLSVYWYQQSLDQGLQFLIQYYNGEERAKGNILERFSAQQFPDLHSELNLSSLELGDSALYFCASSAIRTEVYGYTFGSGTRLTVV.

The V call is TRBV27, the J call TRBJ2-1; TRBD2 might be the D (5 bases). CDR1 MNHEY and CDR2 SMNVEV come from the germline V gene (reference sequence). V was pared by 2 bases and J by 3 bases, with 11 bases between. There are 15 residues in the CDR3. DNA of the CDR3: TGTGCCAGCAGTTTAAGCCTAGCTTTCTACAATGAGCAGTTCTTC. It translates to CASSLSLAFYNEQFF.

This chain uses TRBV7-9 with TRBJ1-4; 9 nucleotides agree with TRBD1. Losses at the gene ends were 5 bases for V and 8 bases for J; bases not matched to a gene: 12. Germline V gene data show CDR1 as SEHNR and CDR2 as FQNEAQ (reference sequence). CDR3 length: 16 residues. CDR3 bases: TGTGCCAGCAGCCTAGGGCGGGGACAGGGATCCGAAAAACTGTTTTTT. Translated, it gives CASSLGRGQGSEKLFF.

This clone was found a few times. The chain uses TRBV7-2 and TRBJ2-5; weak D call: TRBD2 (6 bases). Trimming shortened V by 5 bases and J by 2 bases, and 21 bases separated the two germline ends. The germline gives CDR1 SGHTA, CDR2 FQGNSA. CDR3 length: 17 amino acids. The CDR3 sequence is CASSPLRVSGFQETQYF. The CDR3 bases are TGTGCCAGCAGCCCCCTCAGGGTGAGCGGGTTTCAAGAGACCCAGTACTTC. Drawing the rest from reference TRBV7-2 and TRBJ2-5, the complete variable domain is GAGVSQSPSNKVTEKGKDVELRCDPISGHTALYWYRQSLGQGLEFLIYFQGNSAPDKSGLPSDRFSAERTGGSVSTLTIQRTQQEDSAVYLCASSPLRVSGFQETQYFGPGTRLLVL.

J is TRBJ1-1 and V is TRBV6-5, with D unclear. Trimming removed 5 bases at V and 2 bases at J, with 12 bases between. Germline V lookup: CDR1 MNHEY, CDR2 SVGAGI. CDR3 length: 14 residues. Here the CDR3 DNA reads TGTGCCAGCAGTACCTTCGGAGTTAACACTGAAGCTTTCTTT. Amino acid sequence: CASSTFGVNTEAFF.

The genes are TRBV2 and TRBJ2-1; 10 nucleotides match TRBD2. Germline CDR1 is SNHLY and CDR2 is FYNNEI. The J segment lost 4 bases and the V segment lost 8 bases, leaving 5 bases of the junction unmatched. The CDR3 runs 14 residues. The CDR3 is CASRAGGEYNEQFF. The DNA of the CDR3 is TGTGCCAGCCGAGCGGGAGGGGAGTACAATGAGCAGTTCTTC. The variable domain in full, with the rest retrieved from reference TRBV2 and TRBJ2-1, is EPEVTQTPSHQVTQMGQEVILRCVPISNHLYFYWYRQILGQKVEFLVSFYNNEISEKSEIFDDQFSVERPDGSNFTLKIRSTKLEDSAMYFCASRAGGEYNEQFFGPGTRLTVL.

V gene TRBV6-1 combines with J gene TRBJ1-2; D uncertain. The germline V gene has CDR1 MNHNS and CDR2 SASEGT. The CDR3 is 11 residues long. V was clipped by 6 bases and J by 4 bases, with 6 bases between them. This chain's CDR3 is CASSGGYGYTF. The CDR3 DNA is TGTGCCAGCAGCGGCGGCTATGGCTACACCTTC.

The V and J genes are TRBV6-5 and TRBJ2-2, with D tentatively TRBD1 (6 bases). The CDR3 spans 14 residues. Trimming removed 9 bases at V and 3 bases at J, with 14 bases between. Germline CDR1 MNHEY, CDR2 SVGAGI. The CDR3 region is CASKGPGDTGELFF. CDR3 sequence (DNA): TGTGCCAGTAAGGGACCAGGGGACACCGGGGAGCTGTTTTTT.

The chain carries TRBV9 and TRBJ2-2; D gene uncertain. Germline assignment: CDR1 SGDLS and CDR2 YYNGEE. V shed 4 bases and J shed 6 bases, with 16 bases lying between them. The CDR3 covers 15 residues. The CDR3, as DNA: TGTGCCAGCAGCCCCTCCGGAACGGTGCCCGGGGAGCTGTTTTTT. Protein product: CASSPSGTVPGELFF.

The chain uses TRBV14 and TRBJ1-1; no reliable D call. The CDR3 contains 16 residues. The germline V gene has CDR1 SGHDN and CDR2 FVKESK. Trimming removed 2 bases at V and 4 bases at J, with 17 bases between. In nucleotides, the CDR3 is TGTGCCAGCAGCCAAAACTTATGGGGATTCGGCACTGAAGCTTTCTTT. Translated, it gives CASSQNLWGFGTEAFF.

The table lists this clone with a count of one. The chain is built from TRBV11-2 and TRBJ2-7; 12 bases fit TRBD1. The CDR3 covers 16 residues. Trimming took 5 bases from V and 4 from J; bases not matched to a gene: 9. CDR1 SGHAT and CDR2 FQNNGV come from the germline V gene. CDR3 loop: CASSTRRDRGLYEQYF. As DNA, the CDR3 is TGTGCCAGCAGCACCCGCCGGGACAGGGGGCTGTACGAGCAGTACTTC. The full variable domain, its missing parts supplied by reference TRBV11-2 and TRBJ2-7, is EAGVAQSPRYKIIEKRQSVAFWCNPISGHATLYWYQQILGQGPKLLIQFQNNGVVDDSQLPKDRFSAERLKGVDSTLKIQPAKLEDSAVYLCASSTRRDRGLYEQYFGPGTRLTVT.

This clone was counted between two and nine times. This chain uses TRBV6-5 with TRBJ2-7; D remains unclear. The germline V and J ends were trimmed by 0 bases and 4 bases, with 10 bases remaining between them. Germline values: CDR1 MNHEY, CDR2 SVGAGI. This CDR3 contains 14 residues. CDR3 coding DNA: TGTGCCAGCAGTTACTCGACCAGGCCGTACGAGCAGTACTTC. This gives the protein CASSYSTRPYEQYF.

V and J are TRBV5-4 and TRBJ2-5; D not certain. There are 12 residues in the CDR3. V lost 0 bases and J lost 5, with 5 bases in between. Germline CDR1 reads SGHNT; CDR2 reads YYREEE (reference sequence). The CDR3 DNA reads TGTGCCAGCAGCTTGGGGGTGGAGACCCAGTACTTC. This gives the protein CASSLGVETQYF. The entire variable domain, with the rest obtained from reference TRBV5-4 and TRBJ2-5, is as follows: ETGVTQSPTHLIKTRGQQVTLRCSSQSGHNTVSWYQQALGQGPQFIFQYYREEENGRGNFPPRFSGLQFPNYSSELNVNALELDDSALYLCASSLGVETQYFGPGTRLLVL.

The chain carries TRBV7-2 and TRBJ2-3, with D maybe TRBD2 (5 bases). This CDR3 has 16 residues. Germline lookup yields CDR1 SGHTA and CDR2 FQGNSA. V gave up 4 bases and J gave up 6 bases, with 20 bases separating them. CDR3: CASSYIPGSPQDTQYF. The CDR3 nucleotides are TGTGCCAGCAGCTATATTCCGGGATCCCCACAGGATACGCAGTATTTT.

This clone was counted once. The J gene is TRBJ2-7, the V gene TRBV27; D possibly uses TRBD1 or TRBD2 (5 bases each). CDR1 and CDR2 (germline): MNHEY, SMNVEV (reference sequence). CDR3 length equals 17 residues. V lost 6 bases and J lost 2, with 23 bases in between. The CDR3 is CASSTRQTGTATYEQYF. For the CDR3, the DNA is TGTGCCAGCAGCACACGACAGACCGGGACGGCCACCTACGAGCAGTACTTC.

This chain uses TRBV9 with TRBJ2-3; a possible D gene is TRBD2 (7 bases). The CDR3 sequence is 15 residues long. The germline V gene has CDR1 SGDLS and CDR2 YYNGEE. Trimming left V 2 bases short and J 1 base short, with 11 bases between. This CDR3 is CASSVRGAGTDTQYF. CDR3 DNA sequence: TGTGCCAGCAGCGTTCGGGGGGCGGGCACAGATACGCAGTATTTT.

As for this clone: Other DNA variants within this sample encode the same CDR3. This chain joins TRBV5-1 and TRBJ2-5; D gene unclear. This CDR3 has 14 residues. CDR1 SGHRS and CDR2 YFSETQ come from the germline V gene. Deletions cut 0 bases from V and 1 base from J, with 7 bases between. CDR3 DNA: TGCGCCAGCAGCTTGGTTGGGTCCCAAGAGACCCAGTACTTC. It encodes CASSLVGSQETQYF. Drawing the rest from reference TRBV5-1 and TRBJ2-5, the complete variable domain is KAGVTQTPRYLIKTRGQQVTLSCSPISGHRSVSWYQQTPGQGLQFLFEYFSETQRNKGNFPGRFSGRQFSNSRSEMNVSTLELGDSALYLCASSLVGSQETQYFGPGTRLLVL.

This clone was seen a single time. The chain uses TRBV14 and TRBJ1-3, with TRBD1 matching 7 bases. Germline V gene lookup returns CDR1 SGHDN and CDR2 FVKESK. The CDR3 totals 14 residues. The trim removed 4 bases at V and 4 bases at J, leaving 4 bases unmatched. The CDR3 spells CASSRDSYGNTIYF. DNA of the CDR3: TGTGCCAGCAGCCGGGACAGCTACGGAAACACCATATATTTT.

The chain couples TRBV4-1 to TRBJ2-2; 7 bases fit TRBD2. The CDR3 length is 14 residues. CDR1 MGHRA and CDR2 YSYEKL come from the germline V gene. V was clipped by 2 bases and J by 7 bases; unmatched bases: 4. DNA of the CDR3: TGCGCCAGCAGCCAACTATGGACTAGCGGGGAGCTGTTTTTT. Residues: CASSQLWTSGELFF.

The chain carries TRBV6-6 and TRBJ2-1, with TRBD2 matching 7 bases. V trimming: 5 bases; J trimming: 3 bases; junction bases outside the gene matches: 7. Germline lookup yields CDR1 MNHNY and CDR2 SVGAGI (reference sequence). The CDR3 length is 15 residues. CDR3 DNA sequence: TGTGCCAGCAGTCGTCGCGGGAGAGGCTACAATGAGCAGTTCTTC. Its protein product is CASSRRGRGYNEQFF.

This chain joins TRBV6-6 and TRBJ2-7; TRBD2 aligns across 7 bases. CDR1 and CDR2 (germline): MNHNY, SVGAGI (reference sequence). The length of the CDR3 is 15 residues. The J segment lost 0 bases and the V segment lost 3 bases, leaving 5 bases of the junction unmatched. CDR3 sequence (DNA): TGTGCCAGCAGTTATTCGGGGGGTGGCTCCTACGAGCAGTACTTC. Translating gives CASSYSGGGSYEQYF.